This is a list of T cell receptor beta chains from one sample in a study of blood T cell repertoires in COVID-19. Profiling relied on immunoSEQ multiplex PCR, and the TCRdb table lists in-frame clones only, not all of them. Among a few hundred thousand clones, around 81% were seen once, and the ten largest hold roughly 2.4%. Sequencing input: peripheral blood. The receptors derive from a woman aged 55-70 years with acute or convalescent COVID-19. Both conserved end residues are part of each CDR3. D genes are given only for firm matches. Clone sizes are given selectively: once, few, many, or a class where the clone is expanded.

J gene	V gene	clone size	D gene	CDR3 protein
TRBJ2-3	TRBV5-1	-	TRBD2	CASREAGGPADTQYF
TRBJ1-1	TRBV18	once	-	CASSPRGDTEAFF
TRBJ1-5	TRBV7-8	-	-	CASSARGGNSNQPQHF
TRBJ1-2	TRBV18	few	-	CASSPSTNGYGYTF
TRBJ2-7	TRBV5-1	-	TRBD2	CASSPGGRDEQYF
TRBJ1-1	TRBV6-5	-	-	CASSSTGRAEAFF
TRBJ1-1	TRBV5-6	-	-	CASSFGVEAFF
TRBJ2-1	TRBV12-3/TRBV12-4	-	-	CASSIGLEQFF
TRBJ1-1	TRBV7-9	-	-	CASSLARGPDTEAFF
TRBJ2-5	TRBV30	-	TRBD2	CASALAGGQETQYF
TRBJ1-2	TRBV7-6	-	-	CASSPSIQGANYGYTF
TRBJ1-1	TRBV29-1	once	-	CSVDRANTEAFF
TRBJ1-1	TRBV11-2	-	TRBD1	CASSLVGGTVNTEAFF
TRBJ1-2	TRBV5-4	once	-	CASSLERDYGYTF
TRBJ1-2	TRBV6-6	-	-	CASSRTNTNYGYTF
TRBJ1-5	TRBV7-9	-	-	CASSLGGDGRQPQHF
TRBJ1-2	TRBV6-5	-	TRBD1	CASKHPGTVNGYTF
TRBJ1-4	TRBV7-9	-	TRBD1	CASSHGQGEKLFF
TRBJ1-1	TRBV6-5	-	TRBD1	CASSPRGLNTEAFF
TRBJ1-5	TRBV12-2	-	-	CASRPRTGENQPQHF
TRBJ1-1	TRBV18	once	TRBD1	CASSFRPHDRGTEAFF
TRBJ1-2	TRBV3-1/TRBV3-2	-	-	CASSEDFMYTF
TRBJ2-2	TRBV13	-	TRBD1	CASSPGTGFTGELFF
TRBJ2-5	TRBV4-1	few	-	CASSQDPVKETQYF
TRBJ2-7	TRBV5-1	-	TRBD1	CASSLDGQGPYEQYF
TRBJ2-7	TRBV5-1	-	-	CASSLGTAQYEQYF
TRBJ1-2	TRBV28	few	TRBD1	CASRGQGHYGYTF
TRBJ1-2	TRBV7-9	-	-	CASSLGQRLDGYTF
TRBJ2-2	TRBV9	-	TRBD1	CASSVEVGRTGNTGELFF
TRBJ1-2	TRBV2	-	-	CASLRVVGYTF
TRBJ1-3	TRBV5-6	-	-	CASSRRQAGNTIYF
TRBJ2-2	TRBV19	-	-	CASSRAKGPTGELFF
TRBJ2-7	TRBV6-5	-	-	CASRTRRERSYEQYF
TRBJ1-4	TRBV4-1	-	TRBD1	CASSHGTANEKLFF
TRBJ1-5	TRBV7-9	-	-	CASSIDRSGQPQHF
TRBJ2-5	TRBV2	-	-	CASSPRTGGRGETQYF
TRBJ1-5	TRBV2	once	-	CASSEGSGGNQPQHF
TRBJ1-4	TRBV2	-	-	CASTRGEKEKLFF
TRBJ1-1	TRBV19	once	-	CASSSPGLVNTEAFF
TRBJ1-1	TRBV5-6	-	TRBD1	CASSLGGTGNTEAFF
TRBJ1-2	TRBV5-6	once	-	CASSLDRTVPYGYTF
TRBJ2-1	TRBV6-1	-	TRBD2	CASSEMGLAGNNEQFF
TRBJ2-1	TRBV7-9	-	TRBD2	CASSSTSGGASEQFF
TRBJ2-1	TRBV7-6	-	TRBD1	CASSLTPQGVNNEQFF
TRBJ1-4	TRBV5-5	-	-	CASSLSRRFSNEKLFF
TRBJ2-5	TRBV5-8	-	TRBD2	CASSLLGGAVGTQYF
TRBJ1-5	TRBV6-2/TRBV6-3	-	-	CASSYVAGEYLVRSPQHF
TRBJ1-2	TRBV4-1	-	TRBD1	CASSQDDRGFNGYTF
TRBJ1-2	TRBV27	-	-	CASSKQGDGYTF
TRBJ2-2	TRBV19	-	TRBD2	CASSAPAGANTGELFF
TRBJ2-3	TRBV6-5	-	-	CASRRTSTGTQYF
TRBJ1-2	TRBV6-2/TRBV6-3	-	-	CASSYAHRGSIGYTF
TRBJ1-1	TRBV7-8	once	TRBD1	CASSLRETGKAFF
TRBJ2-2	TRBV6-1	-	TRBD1	CASSAMPGQVNTGELFF
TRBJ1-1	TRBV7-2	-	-	CASSPHRVSLTEAFF
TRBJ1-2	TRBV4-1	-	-	CASSQGLVSLGSNYGYTF
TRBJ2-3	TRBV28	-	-	CASRESTDTQYF
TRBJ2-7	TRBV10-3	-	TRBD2	CAISDSSSGALEQYF
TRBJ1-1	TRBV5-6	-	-	CASSFPGAGTEAFF